The rows below give T cell receptor beta chains drawn from one sample of a study of T cells in Graves' hyperthyroidism and ophthalmopathy. TCRdb passed the multiplex PCR reads through MiXCR, listing each CDR3 protein once. The repertoire holds more than 150,000 distinct CDR3 sequences, with around 15% as singletons. The specimen sequenced was blood. The receptors derive from a woman between 45 and 60 years old with Graves' hyperthyroidism. Each CDR3 is given with its conserved first and last residue. Each record gives: V gene, CDR3 protein.

V: TRBV19
CDR3: CASSIGQSKNIQYF

V: TRBV20-1
CDR3: CSARLRSGANVLTF

V: TRBV2
CDR3: CASRDRDSVYNEQFF

V: TRBV5-4
CDR3: CASSLRLAGFRDTQYF

V: TRBV7-8
CDR3: CASSLGTATQGSSYNEQFF

V: TRBV10-1
CDR3: CASSATANQPQHF

V: TRBV2
CDR3: CASSEARAADTQYF

V: TRBV28
CDR3: CASSGRNTGELFF

V: TRBV9
CDR3: CASSVTTVGVETQYF

V: TRBV13
CDR3: CASSFKTGFGNTIYF

V: TRBV7-8
CDR3: CASSPWRGRSYEQYF

V: TRBV5-1
CDR3: CASTTRSPSYEQYF

V: TRBV2
CDR3: CASSPAGGRKTEAFF

V: TRBV9
CDR3: CASSAANRVSPTDTQYF

V: TRBV7-6
CDR3: CASSPLPGTGLNEQYF

V: TRBV7-9
CDR3: CASSFAGTEAFF

V: TRBV19
CDR3: CASGIGLAAYNEQFF

V: TRBV7-9
CDR3: CASSLANSGQGPYEQYF

V: TRBV18
CDR3: CASSPRDRGTDTQYF

V: TRBV24-1
CDR3: CATSEAGAYNEQFF

V: TRBV11-2
CDR3: CASSLRLAGYYKQYF

V: TRBV5-5
CDR3: CASSFNSGNYGELFF

V: TRBV24-1
CDR3: CATSDSLGAAFF

V: TRBV6-1
CDR3: CASTRRGPYEQYF

V: TRBV28
CDR3: CASSLGGPGNQPQHF

V: TRBV3-1
CDR3: CASSQVPGLANIEQFF

V: TRBV7-9
CDR3: CASSPTGGAWGYTF

V: TRBV2
CDR3: CASTERQGNQPQHF

V: TRBV10-3
CDR3: CAISESTVSYEQYF

V: TRBV6-1
CDR3: CASSSGTGQLGSPLHF

V: TRBV18
CDR3: CASSEQDYEQYF

V: TRBV5-5
CDR3: CASSDRGDRNYGYTF

V: TRBV7-9
CDR3: CASSLQGASTEAFF

V: TRBV7-9
CDR3: CASSPRPQGDEQFF

V: TRBV11-1
CDR3: CASSFRQGATEAFF

V: TRBV3-1
CDR3: CASSQERTSGNNEQFF

V: TRBV28
CDR3: CASSSGTASGANVLTF

V: TRBV7-2
CDR3: CASSFHKNTEAFF

V: TRBV11-2
CDR3: CVSTPWGHTEAFF

V: TRBV12-3/TRBV12-4
CDR3: CASSQRTGKGGGELFF

V: TRBV15
CDR3: CATSRRSDTEAFF

V: TRBV6-1
CDR3: CASRLHGGGGDGYTF

V: TRBV7-3
CDR3: CASSLFSGAGTEAFF

V: TRBV5-1
CDR3: CASSSRGGGEKLFF

V: TRBV6-2/TRBV6-3
CDR3: CASSYGQALNTEAFF

V: TRBV6-1
CDR3: CASSEWDRAPDEQYF

V: TRBV28
CDR3: CASDEISRAYGYTF

V: TRBV28
CDR3: CASSLTRGGFSLLMYF

V: TRBV7-8
CDR3: CASSFQGGTEAFF

V: TRBV4-1
CDR3: CASSQKTGPMQYF

V: TRBV5-1
CDR3: CASSLDTGANVLTF

V: TRBV5-4
CDR3: CASSLPLGRSSQETQYF